One and the same sample provided the 6 T cell receptor beta chains below, sequenced in a study of cytomegalovirus exposure and HLA in healthy donors. Use of 60 Vbeta and 13 Jbeta primers characterized the PCR. Generated by immunoSEQ multiplex PCR, the TCRdb table keeps only in-frame clones and is missing some. Of under 110,000 clones in the sample, about four fifths were seen once. The material sequenced was PBMCs. The receptors come from a woman between 35 and 50 years old in good health and CMV-seronegative.

V is TRBV9 and J is TRBJ2-1; 8 bases fit TRBD2. This CDR3 is 15 amino acids long. Germline-derived CDR1 and CDR2 are SGDLS and YYNGEE. Trimming at V came to 0 bases and at J to 9 bases, leaving 8 bases not matched to a gene. The CDR3 DNA follows: TGTGCCAGCAGCGTAGCGGGGGGGTCGGGGGGTGAGCAGTTCTTC. As protein: CASSVAGGSGGEQFF.

The CDR3 sequence is CASSRQGIQETQYF. The CDR3 DNA follows: TGTGCCAGTAGTCGACAGGGAATTCAAGAGACCCAGTACTTC. The rearrangement links TRBV19 to TRBJ2-5; 7 bases match TRBD1. The V gene end was trimmed by 5 bases and the J gene end by 2 bases; junction bases not matched to a gene: 5. The germline V gene has CDR1 LNHDA and CDR2 SQIVND (reference sequence). The CDR3 contains 14 residues.

This chain uses TRBV4-2 with TRBJ2-3, with TRBD2 matching 10 bases. The CDR3 is 18 residues long. V was clipped by 1 base and J by 2 bases; unmatched bases: 9. The germline gives CDR1 LGHNA, CDR2 YNFKEQ. CDR3 DNA: TGTGCCAGCAGCCAAGGGCTAGCGGGGGCTTCCTTCACAGATACGCAGTATTTT. Translation: CASSQGLAGASFTDTQYF.

This clone was seen a single time. The genes are TRBV23-1 and TRBJ2-3, with D perhaps matching TRBD2 (6 bases). TRBV23-1 belongs to the ORF category, with a function that is uncertain. The CDR3 runs 16 residues. Trimming cost V 0 bases and J 2 bases, with 12 bases left between them. CDR3 sequence (DNA): TGCGCCAGCAGTCAATCGAGCGGGCTTTTCACAGATACGCAGTATTTT. The encoded protein is CASSQSSGLFTDTQYF.

V and J are TRBV15 and TRBJ2-1; TRBD2 matches at 10 bases. Germline V gene lookup returns CDR1 LNHNV and CDR2 YYDKDF (reference sequence). V dropped 0 bases and J dropped 10; count of bases not matched to a gene: 15. CDR3 length equals 18 residues. Here the CDR3 DNA reads TGTGCCACCAGCAGAGAGGCAGGGCGAATCAAACTAGCGGGGGAGCAGTTCTTC. Translating gives CATSREAGRIKLAGEQFF.

The chain combines TRBV19 with TRBJ2-5; tentative D call: TRBD1 (5 bases). The CDR3 runs 14 residues. Germline V gene lookup returns CDR1 LNHDA and CDR2 SQIVND (reference sequence). With 0 bases removed from V and 6 bases from J, the gap between germline ends came to 11 bases. In nucleotides, the CDR3 is TGTGCCAGTAGTATAGATGTAGGGGTTCAGACCCAGTACTTC. Protein: CASSIDVGVQTQYF.